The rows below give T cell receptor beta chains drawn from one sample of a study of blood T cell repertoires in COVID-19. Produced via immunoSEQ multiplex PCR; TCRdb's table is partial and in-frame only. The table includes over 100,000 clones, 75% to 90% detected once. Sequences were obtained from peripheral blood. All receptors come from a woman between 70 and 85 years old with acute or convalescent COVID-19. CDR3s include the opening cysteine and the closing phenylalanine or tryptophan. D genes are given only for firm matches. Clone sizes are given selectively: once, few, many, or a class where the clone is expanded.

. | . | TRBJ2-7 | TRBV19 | TGTGCCAGTAGCGATCCGGGGGGCAAAAGCTCCTACGAGCAGTACTTC | CASSDPGGKSSYEQYF
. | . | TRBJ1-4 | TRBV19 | TGTGCCAGTAGTATACAGGTATCAACTAATGAAAAACTGTTTTTT | CASSIQVSTNEKLFF
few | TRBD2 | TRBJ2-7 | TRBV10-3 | TGTGCCATCAACCCTTTAGCGGGAGCCACCACTCGCTCCTACGAGCAGTACTTC | CAINPLAGATTRSYEQYF
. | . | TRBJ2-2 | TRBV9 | TGTGCCAGCAGCCCCCGAGGACGGGGGAACACCGGGGAGCTGTTTTTT | CASSPRGRGNTGELFF
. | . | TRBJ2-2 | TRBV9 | TGTGCCAGCAGCGTATCCCCGACCGGGGAGCTGTTTTTT | CASSVSPTGELFF
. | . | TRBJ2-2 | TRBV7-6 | TGTGCCAGCAGTCCCTTCGGCGGGGAGAACACCGGGGAGCTGTTTTTT | CASSPFGGENTGELFF
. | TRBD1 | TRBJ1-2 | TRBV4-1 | TGCGCCAGCAGAATTCAGACAGGGAATCGAGGCTACACCTTC | CASRIQTGNRGYTF
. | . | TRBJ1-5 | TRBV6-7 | TGTGCCACCAGCTACCCGACAAGGACTGATCAGCCCCAGCATTTT | CATSYPTRTDQPQHF
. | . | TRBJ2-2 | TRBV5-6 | TGTGCCAGCAGCTTGAGAGGAGTTAACGGGGAGCTGTTTTTT | CASSLRGVNGELFF
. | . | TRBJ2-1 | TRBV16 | TGTGCCAGCAGCCATGGACTGGGGGGGCAGTTCTTC | CASSHGLGGQFF
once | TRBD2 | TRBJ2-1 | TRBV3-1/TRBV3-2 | TGTGCCAGCAGCCAAGAGAGCGGGGGCTGGAATGAGCAGTTCTTC | CASSQESGGWNEQFF
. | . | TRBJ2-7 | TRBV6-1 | TGTGCCAGCAGTGAAGCCATGTCCTACGAGCAGTACTTC | CASSEAMSYEQYF
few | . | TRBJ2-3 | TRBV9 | TGTGCCAGCAGCGTAGGAGGGACAGATACGCAGTATTTT | CASSVGGTDTQYF
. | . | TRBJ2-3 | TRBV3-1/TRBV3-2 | TGTGCCAGCAGTCCAGGGGCGGGAGCCGCAGATACGCAGTATTTT | CASSPGAGAADTQYF
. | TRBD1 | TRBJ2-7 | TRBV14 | TGTGCCAGCAGCCTCTCCGGGACAGGGGCCACCTACGAGCAGTACTTC | CASSLSGTGATYEQYF
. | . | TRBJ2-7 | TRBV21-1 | TGTGCCAGCAGCAAAGAGGCGGGGGGACTTTACGAGCAGTACTTC | CASSKEAGGLYEQYF
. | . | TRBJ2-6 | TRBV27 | TGTGCCAGCATGGAGGGCTCTGGGGCCAACGTCCTGACTTTC | CASMEGSGANVLTF
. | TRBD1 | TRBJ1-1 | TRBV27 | TGTGCCAGCAGTTTCTGGCGACAGGGGGAAGCTTTCTTT | CASSFWRQGEAFF
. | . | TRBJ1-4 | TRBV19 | TGTGCCAGTAGCCGAAACGGGGAAAAACTGTTTTTT | CASSRNGEKLFF
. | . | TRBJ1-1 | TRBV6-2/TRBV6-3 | TGTGCCAGCAGTTACTCTCTAACTGAAGCTTTCTTT | CASSYSLTEAFF
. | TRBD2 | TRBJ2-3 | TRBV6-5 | TGTGCCAGCAGGGGGACCGGGGGGGCAGATACGCAGTATTTT | CASRGTGGADTQYF
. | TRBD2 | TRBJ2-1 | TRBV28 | TGTGCCAGCAACTCCTGGACTAGCGGCAAGAGGTACAATGAGCAGTTCTTC | CASNSWTSGKRYNEQFF
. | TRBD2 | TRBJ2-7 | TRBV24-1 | TGTGCCACCAGTGATTCCGGGACTAGCGGGTTATCCTACGAGCAGTACTTC | CATSDSGTSGLSYEQYF
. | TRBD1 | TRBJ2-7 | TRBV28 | TGTGCCAGCAGCCCCACGGGACAGCTCTACGAGCAGTACTTC | CASSPTGQLYEQYF
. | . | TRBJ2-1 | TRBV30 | TGTGCCCAAAGGGGGAACCATGAGCAGTTCTTC | CAQRGNHEQFF
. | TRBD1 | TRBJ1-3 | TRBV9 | TGTGCCAGCAGCGTAGGGGTAGGGGGCGATGGAAACACCATATATTTT | CASSVGVGGDGNTIYF
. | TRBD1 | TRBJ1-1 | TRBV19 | TGTGCCAGTACTCCCGTAAGGGGGCTGGCTGAAGCTTTCTTT | CASTPVRGLAEAFF
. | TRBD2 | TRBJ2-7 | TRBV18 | TGTGCCAGCTCGCTGGGACTAGCGGGAGACATGGGGGAGCAGTACTTC | CASSLGLAGDMGEQYF
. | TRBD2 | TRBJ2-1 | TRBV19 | TGTGCCAGTAACCCCGGGGCGGGAGCCGGGGGTGAGCAGTTCTTC | CASNPGAGAGGEQFF
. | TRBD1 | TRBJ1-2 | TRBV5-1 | TGCGCCAGCAGTTCTGGACAGGGTCGAGGCTACACCTTC | CASSSGQGRGYTF
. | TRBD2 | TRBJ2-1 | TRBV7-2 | TGTGCCAGCAGCTTCGGGGGGGGCTTAAATGAGCAGTTCTTC | CASSFGGGLNEQFF
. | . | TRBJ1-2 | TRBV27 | TGTGCCAGCAGTTTATGGGCGGGACGCGGCTACACCTTC | CASSLWAGRGYTF
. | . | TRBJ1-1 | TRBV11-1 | TGTGCCAGCAGCTTAGACAGGAACACTGAAGCTTTCTTT | CASSLDRNTEAFF
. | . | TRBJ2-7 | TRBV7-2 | TGTGCCAGCAGCTTAGATCACAGGTCCTACGAGCAGTACTTC | CASSLDHRSYEQYF
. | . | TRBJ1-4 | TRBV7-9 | TGTGCCAGCAGCTTATCAACAGGGTCTGGAAAACTGTTTTTT | CASSLSTGSGKLFF
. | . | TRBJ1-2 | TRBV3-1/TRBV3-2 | TGTGCCAGCAGCCAAGACAGGGCTAACTATGGCTACACCTTC | CASSQDRANYGYTF
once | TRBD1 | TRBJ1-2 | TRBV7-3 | TGTGCCAGCAGCTTAACGGGACAGGACTTCTATGGCTACACCTTC | CASSLTGQDFYGYTF
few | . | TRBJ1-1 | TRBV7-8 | TGTGCCAGCAGCAAAAGACGGGGTACTAACACTGAAGCTTTCTTT | CASSKRRGTNTEAFF
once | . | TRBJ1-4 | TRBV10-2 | TGCGCCAGCAGTCCGGACAGTTTTAATGAAAAACTGTTTTTT | CASSPDSFNEKLFF
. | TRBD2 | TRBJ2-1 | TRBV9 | TGTGCCAGCAGCGTAGGACCAGCGGGGTCGGATTCCTACAATGAGCAGTTCTTC | CASSVGPAGSDSYNEQFF
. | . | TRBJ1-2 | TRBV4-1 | TGCGCCAGCAGCCAAGAACAGGGCTTTAACTATGGCTACACCTTC | CASSQEQGFNYGYTF
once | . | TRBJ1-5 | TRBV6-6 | TGTGCCAGCGGGGGGGTACAGCCCCAGCATTTT | CASGGVQPQHF
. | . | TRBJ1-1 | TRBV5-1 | TGCGCCAGCAGCTTGAAGGGAGGACGTACTGAAGCTTTCTTT | CASSLKGGRTEAFF
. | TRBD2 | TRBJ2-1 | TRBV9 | TGTGCCAGCAGCGTAGGGTCTAGCGGGACGAATGAGCAGTTCTTC | CASSVGSSGTNEQFF
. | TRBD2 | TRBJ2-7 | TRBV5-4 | TGTGCCAGCAGCTTCCAGCGGGACTCCTACGAGCAGTACTTC | CASSFQRDSYEQYF
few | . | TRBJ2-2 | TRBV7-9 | TGTGCCAGCAGGCGGGCCTCGGAGGCGGGGGAGCTGTTTTTT | CASRRASEAGELFF
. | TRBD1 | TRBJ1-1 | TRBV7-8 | TGTGCCAGCAGCTTATCCGGGACAGTGAACACTGAAGCTTTCTTT | CASSLSGTVNTEAFF
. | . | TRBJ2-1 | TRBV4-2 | TGTGCCAGCAGCCAAGATAGCGGCTACAATGAGCAGTTCTTC | CASSQDSGYNEQFF
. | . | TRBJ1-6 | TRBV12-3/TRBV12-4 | TGTGCCAGCAGTTTTGGAGGTAATTCACCCCTCCACTTT | CASSFGGNSPLHF
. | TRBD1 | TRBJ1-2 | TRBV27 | TGTGCCAGCAGTACCCGGACAGGGTTAAGTCATGGCTACACCTTC | CASSTRTGLSHGYTF
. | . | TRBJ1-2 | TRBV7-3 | TGTGCCAGCAGCTTTACAGGTTCAAACTATGGCTACACCTTC | CASSFTGSNYGYTF
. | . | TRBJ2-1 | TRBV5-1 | TGCGCCAGCAGCCCGGGGGACGGCCGGCTTATGTACAATGAGCAGTTCTTC | CASSPGDGRLMYNEQFF
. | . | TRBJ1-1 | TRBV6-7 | TGTGCCAGCAGTTCAACGACAGGCTCGAGGATTCACACTGAAGCTTTCTTT | CASSSTTGSRIHTEAFF
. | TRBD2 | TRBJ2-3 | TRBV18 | TGTGCCAGCTCACCAAGAACTAGCGGCCAAAGCACAGATACGCAGTATTTT | CASSPRTSGQSTDTQYF
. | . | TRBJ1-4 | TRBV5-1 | TGCGCCAGCAGCTTGCAGGGAAGAAGAAATGAAAAACTGTTTTTT | CASSLQGRRNEKLFF
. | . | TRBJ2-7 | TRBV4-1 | TGCGCCAGCAGCCAAGATCAGATTTCCTACGAGCAGTACTTC | CASSQDQISYEQYF
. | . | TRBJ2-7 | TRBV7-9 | TGTGCCAGCAGCGTCGGGCCCCTGGGGCCCTACGAGCAGTACTTC | CASSVGPLGPYEQYF
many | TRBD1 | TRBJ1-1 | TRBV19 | TGTGCCAGTAGTATAAGGGGACAGCACACTGAAGCTTTCTTT | CASSIRGQHTEAFF
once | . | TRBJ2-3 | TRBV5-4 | TGTGCCAGCAGCTTGGCCCAGGGGCATAGCACAGATACGCAGTATTTT | CASSLAQGHSTDTQYF